This entry lists 10 T cell receptor beta chains sequenced from one sample in a study of blood T cell repertoires in COVID-19. Assay used: immunoSEQ multiplex PCR; TCRdb lists only in-frame clones, some missing. The sample records about 240,000 clones, 70% to 90% being singletons. The source material was peripheral blood. The receptors come from a man in his sixties with acute or convalescent COVID-19.

The CDR3 sequence: CASSSLTGGSYNSPLHF. The CDR3 DNA reads as TGTGCCAGCAGCTCGTTGACAGGGGGTTCCTATAATTCACCCCTCCACTTT. This chain joins TRBV7-2 and TRBJ1-6; 9 bases line up with TRBD1. The germline CDR1 and CDR2 sequences are SGHTA and FQGNSA. V was clipped by 4 bases and J by 1 base; unmatched bases: 5. This CDR3 has 17 residues. The complete variable domain, with remaining parts taken from reference TRBV7-2 and TRBJ1-6, reads GAGVSQSPSNKVTEKGKDVELRCDPISGHTALYWYRQSLGQGLEFLIYFQGNSAPDKSGLPSDRFSAERTGGSVSTLTIQRTQQEDSAVYLCASSSLTGGSYNSPLHFGNGTRLTVT.

The chain links TRBV4-2 to TRBJ1-5; perhaps TRBD1 as D (5 bases). Trimming cost V 1 base and J 9 bases, with 10 bases left between them. The germline V gene encodes CDR1 LGHNA and CDR2 YNFKEQ. The CDR3 loop spans 13 amino acids. The CDR3 DNA is TGTGCCAGCAGCCAAGGGATGGGGGGGCCCCAGCATTTT. As protein: CASSQGMGGPQHF.

V and J are TRBV16 and TRBJ1-2; D not certain. Germline CDR1 is KGHSY and CDR2 is FQNENV. This CDR3 contains 13 residues. V lost 3 bases to trimming and J lost 4 bases, with 9 bases between them. CDR3 in DNA: TGTGCCAGCAGCCAGGCATCGGGCTATGGCTACACCTTC. This encodes CASSQASGYGYTF. Supplemented by reference TRBV16 and TRBJ1-2, the full variable domain reads GEEVAQTPKHLVRGEGQKAKLYCAPIKGHSYVFWYQQVLKNEFKFLISFQNENVFDETGMPKERFSAKCLPNSPCSLEIQATKLEDSAVYFCASSQASGYGYTFGSGTRLTVV.

The chain couples TRBV7-9 to TRBJ2-2, with 10 bases that match TRBD2. In germline, CDR1 is SEHNR, CDR2 FQNEAQ (reference sequence). The V gene end was trimmed by 5 bases and the J gene end by 6 bases; junction bases not matched to a gene: 12. The CDR3 is 17 residues long. The CDR3 nucleotides are TGTGCCAGCAGCCCGCACGTCACTAGCGGGATATCCGGGGAGCTGTTTTTT. Translated: CASSPHVTSGISGELFF.

The chain is built from TRBV4-1 and TRBJ1-6; 9 nucleotides match TRBD1. The CDR3 runs 16 residues. Trimming cost V 4 bases and J 5 bases; bases outside gene matches: 6. CDR1 and CDR2 (germline): MGHRA, YSYEKL. CDR3 nucleotides: TGCGCCAGCAGCCCCTTGGGACAGGGTAATAATTCACCCCTCCACTTT. Protein product: CASSPLGQGNNSPLHF.

This clone was detected a few times. V usage is TRBV2 and J usage is TRBJ2-7, with TRBD1 identical over 8 bases. With 1 base clipped from V and 1 base from J, the junction kept 3 bases outside the gene matches. The CDR3 length is 15 residues. Germline values: CDR1 SNHLY, CDR2 FYNNEI. CDR3 coding DNA: TGTGCCAGCAGTGAAGGGACAGGGCGGTCCTACGAGCAGTACTTC. It translates to CASSEGTGRSYEQYF.

The genes are TRBV5-1 and TRBJ2-5, with TRBD1 as a possible D gene (6 bases). CDR1 is SGHRS and CDR2 is YFSETQ in the germline V gene. Trimming shortened V by 5 bases and J by 0 bases, and 14 bases separated the two germline ends. The CDR3 sequence is 15 residues long. The CDR3 reads CASSLSGHDQETQYF. The DNA of the CDR3 is TGCGCCAGCAGTTTATCGGGACACGACCAAGAGACCCAGTACTTC.

The chain carries TRBV28 and TRBJ2-3, with D maybe TRBD2 (6 bases). CDR3 length: 15 amino acids. V was shortened by 3 bases and J by 0 bases, with 10 bases between the two germline ends. Germline CDR1 MDHEN, CDR2 SYDVKM. The CDR3 DNA reads as TGTGCCAGCAGTTTGGAGGGTTTAAGCACAGATACGCAGTATTTT. Translated, it gives CASSLEGLSTDTQYF.

The rearrangement uses TRBV30 and TRBJ2-1, with a weak D call TRBD2 (6 bases). The germline gives CDR1 GTSNPN, CDR2 SVGIG (reference sequence). The germline V and J ends were trimmed by 8 bases and 0 bases, with 17 bases remaining between them. CDR3 size: 15 residues. The CDR3 DNA reads TGTGCCGGTAACAGGAGGGGTAGCTCCTACAATGAGCAGTTCTTC. Amino acids: CAGNRRGSSYNEQFF.

V and J are TRBV11-3 and TRBJ1-1; possibly TRBD1 for D (5 bases). Trimming left V 1 base short and J 4 bases short, with 16 bases between. CDR1 is SGHNT, CDR2 YENEEA, per germline. The CDR3 is 16 amino acids. CDR3 DNA: TGTGCCAGCAGCTTAGGGGGGTCCCGGGGGAGCACTGAAGCTTTCTTT. It specifies CASSLGGSRGSTEAFF.